This TCR beta chain is drawn from a study of T-cell memory formation after mild COVID-19. 5'RACE, which relied on constant-segment primers, yielded TCR alpha and TCR beta cDNA libraries carrying sample barcodes and UMIs. TCRdb re-called the 5' RACE reads through MiXCR, storing one row per CDR3 protein. The top ten hold over 11% of the sample, which has around 120,000 distinct CDR3 sequences, approximately 16% seen once. Whole-study findings and limits: CD8+ contracting clones occupied EMRA, while CD4+ ones occupied mainly CM and EM. Later expanders leaned toward CD4+, whereas clones contracting from day 15 to 85 were balanced CD4/CD8.

This clonotype was seen only a few times. Its antigen is unknown. Germline CDR1 is SGHAT and CDR2 is FQNNGV. The CDR3 covers 18 residues. Trimming took off 1 base at V and 2 bases at J, with 20 bases between the two ends. This clonotype originated in an adult woman who had mild COVID-19 (a few samples of this study predate the infection). Cell type and time point are not known. The chain recombines TRBV11-2 with TRBJ2-5, with D possibly matching TRBD1 (5 bases). The sample comprised PBMCs or a T cell subset sorted from them (not recorded which). DNA of the CDR3: TGTGCCAGCAGCTTAGGCCAGGTGGGGCCAGGGCCACAAGAGACCCAGTACTTC. Its translation is CASSLGQVGPGPQETQYF.